Sequencing of this TCR beta chain was carried out in a study of Ad26.COV2.S vaccination and SARS-CoV-2 variants. Study as a whole: Each vaccinee took Ad26.COV2.S intramuscularly, once or twice 56 days apart. Study-level points and caveats: Responses of spike-specific T cells (both CD8+ and CD4+) reportedly showed substantial breadth after vaccination.

Clones were read by immunoSEQ multiplex PCR, and TCRdb kept only the in-frame ones, dropping some. The sample holds 360,000 or so clones, 89% seen once. Treatment meaning: about 20 received Ad26.COV2.S at low or high dose, single or two shots; a few received placebo; per-sample allocation not given. Sample collection was performed on day 63 after the first vaccine or placebo injection. This CDR3 is built from 18 residues. V lost 5 bases to trimming and J lost 0 bases, with 22 bases between them. The V gene's germline CDR1 is LNHDA and CDR2 SQIVND (reference sequence). Remarks on this clone: The antigen remains undetermined.

The sample here was peripheral blood, taken in a trial of Ad26.COV2.S vaccine versus placebo. The sequence was collected from a person between 18 and 59 years old who received the Ad26.COV2.S COVID-19 vaccine or a placebo. The chain employs TRBV19 and TRBJ1-2, with D possibly matching TRBD1 (6 bases). As DNA, the CDR3 is TGTGCCAGTAGTGCGTCCGGGACATTAAGTCTCCCTAACTATGGCTACACCTTC. It specifies CASSASGTLSLPNYGYTF.